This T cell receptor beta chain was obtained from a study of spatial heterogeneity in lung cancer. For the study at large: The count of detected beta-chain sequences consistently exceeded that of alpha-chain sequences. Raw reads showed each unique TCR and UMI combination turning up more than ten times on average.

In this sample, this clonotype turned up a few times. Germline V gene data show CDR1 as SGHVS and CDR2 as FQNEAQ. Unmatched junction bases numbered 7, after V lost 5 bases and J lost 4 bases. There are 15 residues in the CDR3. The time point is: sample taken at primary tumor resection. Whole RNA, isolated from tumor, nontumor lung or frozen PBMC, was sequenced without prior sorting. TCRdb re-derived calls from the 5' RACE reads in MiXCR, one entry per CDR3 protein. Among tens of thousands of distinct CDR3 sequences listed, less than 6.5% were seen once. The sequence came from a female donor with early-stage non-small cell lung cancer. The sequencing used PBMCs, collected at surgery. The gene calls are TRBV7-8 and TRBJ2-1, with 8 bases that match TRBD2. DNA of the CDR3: TGTGCCAGCAGCCTCCAGCGGGGGTTTTACAATGAGCAGTTCTTC. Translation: CASSLQRGFYNEQFF.